The 31 T cell receptor beta chains given below trace back to one sample, sequenced in a study of post-analysis software for immune sequencing data. The TCR beta cDNA libraries carried unique molecular identifiers. Via MiXCR, TCRdb re-called the PCR reads, giving one row per CDR3 protein. The sample yields about 160,000 distinct CDR3 sequences, under 40% seen once. Sequenced material: blood, taken after autologous hematopoietic stem cell transplantation. The receptors were sampled from a girl under 18 with multiple sclerosis.

The rearrangement joins TRBV7-8 to TRBJ2-5; 11 bases are a match to TRBD2. The J call is uncertain, as TRBJ2-7 better fits the DNA end. The CDR3 has 19 amino acids. Germline V gene lookup returns CDR1 SGHVS and CDR2 FQNEAQ. In DNA, the CDR3 is TGTGCCAGCAGCTTAGCGGGTCCATGGACTAGCGGGTGGGGTCACGAGCAGTACTTC. Protein sequence: CASSLAGPWTSGWGHEQYF.

The sample holds a few counts of this clonotype. This chain connects TRBV5-5 to TRBJ1-1; 7 bases are a match to TRBD1. Germline lookup yields CDR1 SGHKS and CDR2 YYEKEE (reference sequence). The V gene end was trimmed by 4 bases and the J gene end by 6 bases; junction bases not matched to a gene: 15. The CDR3 has 16 amino acids. The CDR3 sequence: CASSLRQGSFSAEAFF. As DNA, the CDR3 is TGTGCCAGCAGCCTTCGACAGGGTTCTTTCTCGGCTGAAGCTTTCTTT.

This clonotype has just a few counts. This sequence joins TRBV4-3 and TRBJ2-7; 8 nucleotides agree with TRBD2. Per the germline V gene, CDR1 is LGHNA and CDR2 is YSLEER. The length of the CDR3 is 14 residues. Trimming removed 1 base from V and 3 bases from J; junction bases left unmatched: 2. CDR3 DNA: TGCGCCAGCAGCCAAGGGCTAGCGGGCTACGAGCAGTACTTC. Translating it yields CASSQGLAGYEQYF.

The gene calls are TRBV2 and TRBJ2-1; D is perhaps TRBD2 (6 bases). Trimming stripped 2 bases from V and 8 bases from J, with 13 bases between. This CDR3 contains 14 residues. The V gene's germline CDR1 is SNHLY and CDR2 FYNNEI. The CDR3 protein is CASSERGMGDEQFF. In nucleotides, the CDR3 is TGTGCCAGCAGTGAACGCGGGATGGGGGATGAGCAGTTCTTC. Variable domain in full (rest from reference TRBV2 and TRBJ2-1): EPEVTQTPSHQVTQMGQEVILRCVPISNHLYFYWYRQILGQKVEFLVSFYNNEISEKSEIFDDQFSVERPDGSNFTLKIRSTKLEDSAMYFCASSERGMGDEQFFGPGTRLTVL.

This clonotype has a handful of counts. This chain uses TRBV7-2 with TRBJ2-1, with D possibly matching TRBD2 (5 bases). The CDR3 spans 15 residues. Between the trimmed V and J ends, which lost 2 bases and 6 bases, there was a span of 14 bases. The germline CDR1 and CDR2 sequences are SGHTA and FQGNSA. CDR3 coding DNA: TGTGCCAGCAGCTTATCGAGACTAAGACTCAATGAGCAGTTCTTC. This sequence encodes CASSLSRLRLNEQFF.

This clonotype came up once. A much larger clone is a single base away; this may be a read error. The chain employs TRBV25-1 and TRBJ2-3; no clear D. The CDR3 consists of 13 residues. Trimming took 0 bases from V and 4 from J, leaving 5 bases between them. Germline CDR1 and CDR2: MGHDK and SYGVNS. CDR3 nucleotides: TGTGCCAGCAGTGAATACAACGCAGATACGCAGTATTTT. Protein: CASSEYNADTQYF.

V is TRBV5-1 and J is TRBJ2-3; the D gene is possibly TRBD1 (6 bases). Germline loops: CDR1 SGHRS, CDR2 YFSETQ. This CDR3 has 14 residues. The germline V and J ends were trimmed by 4 bases and 7 bases, with 16 bases remaining between them. CDR3 in amino acids: CASSPRTEVNTQYF. CDR3 nucleotide sequence: TGCGCCAGCAGCCCTCGGACAGAAGTAAATACGCAGTATTTT.

The rearrangement uses TRBV7-3 and TRBJ2-1, with D tentatively TRBD1 (5 bases). The germline V and J ends were trimmed by 4 bases and 14 bases, with 15 bases remaining between them. This CDR3 has 12 amino acids. Germline-derived CDR1 and CDR2 are SGHTA and FQGTGA. As DNA, the CDR3 is TGTGCCAGCAGCTCCCCCCAGGGATCTAAGTTCTTC. Its translation: CASSSPQGSKFF.

This sequence joins TRBV20-1 and TRBJ2-5; D is possibly TRBD2 (5 bases). Germline assignment: CDR1 DFQATT and CDR2 SNEGSKA (reference sequence). V lost 8 bases and J 5 bases, leaving 12 bases between the germline ends. The CDR3 has 11 amino acids. CDR3 loop: CSPEGHETQYF. The CDR3 DNA reads TGCAGTCCAGAGGGTCACGAGACCCAGTACTTC.

This clonotype was seen more than once but under ten times. The genes are TRBV7-3 and TRBJ2-3, with 7 bases fitting TRBD2. Germline-derived CDR1 and CDR2 are SGHTA and FQGTGA. The CDR3 contains 15 residues. Unmatched junction bases numbered 9, after V lost 4 bases and J lost 5 bases. CDR3 coding DNA: TGTGCCAGCAGCTCGGGGGGACTACCGGGAGATACGCAGTATTTT. Amino acids: CASSSGGLPGDTQYF.

The rearrangement links TRBV12-3 or TRBV12-4 to TRBJ1-5, with 12 bases aligning to TRBD1. The J segment lost 6 bases and the V segment lost 5 bases, leaving 5 bases of the junction unmatched. There are 15 residues in the CDR3. For the CDR3, the DNA is TGTGCCAGCAGTACTGGGACAGGGGGCCGTCAGCCCCAGCATTTT. Translated, it gives CASSTGTGGRQPQHF.

V usage is TRBV5-1 and J usage is TRBJ1-2; maybe TRBD1 (6 bases). The germline gives CDR1 SGHRS, CDR2 YFSETQ. Trimming stripped 4 bases from V and 6 bases from J, with 19 bases between. The CDR3 is 15 residues long. DNA of the CDR3: TGCGCCAGCAGCCCCCTTCGGCAGGGGAAGGATGGCTACACCTTC. Its translation is CASSPLRQGKDGYTF.

This clonotype was seen a handful of times. The J gene is TRBJ1-1, the V gene TRBV12-3 or TRBV12-4, with 7 bases that match TRBD1. CDR3 length equals 14 residues. Trimming cost V 2 bases and J 5 bases; bases outside gene matches: 5. CDR3 residues: CASSLRGRGTEAFF. Written as DNA, the CDR3 is TGTGCCAGCAGTTTAAGGGGGCGAGGGACTGAAGCTTTCTTT.

The J gene is TRBJ1-6, the V gene TRBV6-5; D call uncertain. The germline V gene encodes CDR1 MNHEY and CDR2 SVGAGI. Trimming took 0 bases from V and 7 from J, leaving 10 bases between them. The CDR3 length is 15 residues. CDR3: CASSYSDGRNSPLHF. The CDR3 DNA reads TGTGCCAGCAGTTACTCGGACGGGAGAAATTCACCCCTCCACTTT.

The sample holds a few counts of this clonotype. The gene calls are TRBV7-3 and TRBJ2-2; no firm D call. Germline V gene sequence: CDR1 SGHTA, CDR2 FQGTGA. V lost 5 bases to trimming and J lost 6 bases, with 7 bases between them. CDR3 size: 12 residues. CDR3 protein: CASSRTPGELFF. The CDR3, as DNA: TGTGCCAGCAGCAGAACTCCCGGGGAGCTGTTTTTT.

This clonotype was picked up a small number of times. The chain recombines TRBV24-1 with TRBJ1-4, with a tentative D call TRBD1 (6 bases). The CDR3 has 15 amino acids. Per the germline V gene, CDR1 is KGHDR and CDR2 is SFDVKD. V was shortened by 9 bases and J by 4 bases, with 17 bases between the two germline ends. CDR3 coding DNA: TGTGCCACCGGCCATCTTGAGGGGGTTAATGAAAAACTGTTTTTT. Protein product: CATGHLEGVNEKLFF.

This clonotype was counted ten times or more. The rearrangement uses TRBV6-4 and TRBJ2-1, with 9 bases fitting TRBD1. Germline CDR1 is MRHNA and CDR2 is SNTAGT. With V trimmed by 0 bases and J by 9 bases, 9 bases remained unmatched. The CDR3 length is 16 residues. The CDR3 spells CASSDSGDRVMGEQFF. As DNA, the CDR3 is TGTGCCAGCAGTGACTCGGGGGACAGGGTTATGGGTGAGCAGTTCTTC.

The sample holds one count of this clonotype. This rearrangement joins TRBV7-9 to TRBJ1-2, with D perhaps TRBD1 (6 bases). This CDR3 is 15 amino acids long. V was trimmed by 3 bases and J by 0 bases, leaving 11 bases between them. Germline V lookup: CDR1 SEHNR, CDR2 FQNEAQ (reference sequence). This CDR3 is CASSLTGGANYGYTF. The DNA for the CDR3 is TGTGCCAGCAGCTTGACAGGAGGGGCTAACTATGGCTACACCTTC.

This clonotype turned up a few times. V is TRBV21-1 and J is TRBJ2-7; the table's D gene call, TRBD1, was not cross checked with the DNA. TRBV21-1 is shown as a pseudogene. This CDR3 is built from 17 residues. The CDR3 is CASSKSCTGRSSYEQYF. CDR3 bases: TGTGCCAGCAGCAAGTCCTGTACCGGCAGGAGCTCCTACGAGCAGTACTTC.

V usage is TRBV3-1 and J usage is TRBJ2-7; TRBD1 matches at 10 bases. CDR3 length: 14 residues. V shed 4 bases, J shed 5 bases, and the junction held 5 bases outside the gene matches. Germline CDR1 LGHDT, CDR2 YNNKEL (reference sequence). The CDR3 nucleotides are TGTGCCAGCAGCCCCGGGACAGGGGTCCACGAGCAGTACTTC. It is translated as CASSPGTGVHEQYF.

This clonotype has more than one count but fewer than ten. Here the CDR3 DNA reads TGTGCCAGCAGCTTCAGATATCAGAACCATCCCAATCAGCCCCAGCATTTT. Translation gives CASSFRYQNHPNQPQHF. The chain links TRBV7-4 to TRBJ1-5; D gene unclear. Germline-derived CDR1 and CDR2 are SGHVT and SQSDAQ. V was clipped by 3 bases and J by 3 bases, with 18 bases between them. This CDR3 contains 17 residues.

The chain has TRBV5-1 and TRBJ2-1; D is perhaps TRBD2 (6 bases). Germline lookup yields CDR1 SGHRS and CDR2 YFSETQ. The CDR3 is 13 residues long. V was shortened by 4 bases and J by 8 bases, with 13 bases between the two germline ends. The CDR3 region is CASSPAWGDEQFF. In DNA, the CDR3 is TGCGCCAGCAGCCCAGCTTGGGGGGATGAGCAGTTCTTC.

In regard to this clonotype: This clone may be a read error of a much larger clone one base away. The CDR3 reads CASSFRLAGGYNEQYF. Written as DNA, the CDR3 is TGCGCCAGCAGCTTCCGACTAGCGGGAGGCTACAATGAGCAGTACTTC. V and J are TRBV5-1 and TRBJ2-1; 13 bases are a match to TRBD2. The J call is doubtful: the DNA matches TRBJ2-7 better. This CDR3 comprises 16 residues. The V gene's germline CDR1 is SGHRS and CDR2 YFSETQ.

The V call is TRBV13, the J call TRBJ2-7; D gene unclear. Per the germline V gene, CDR1 is PRHDT and CDR2 is FYEKMQ (reference sequence). CDR3 length equals 14 residues. V was trimmed by 1 base and J by 1 base, leaving 8 bases between them. The CDR3, as DNA: TGTGCCAGCAGCTTAGAGAGCGAATCCTACGAGCAGTACGTC. Protein sequence: CASSLESESYEQYV.

This clonotype was seen only a few times. This chain links TRBV20-1 with TRBJ2-4, with D uncertain. CDR3 length equals 15 residues. The germline V and J ends were trimmed by 3 bases and 7 bases, with 19 bases remaining between them. Germline V gene data show CDR1 as DFQATT and CDR2 as SNEGSKA (reference sequence). The DNA for the CDR3 is TGCAGTGCTAGTATGCGGAAGAGAAGGCTGAACATTCAGTACTTC. This codes for CSASMRKRRLNIQYF.

The chain links TRBV27 to TRBJ1-2; the D is unclear. Trimming took 3 bases from V and 3 from J, leaving 8 bases between them. The CDR3 consists of 13 residues. In germline, CDR1 is MNHEY, CDR2 SMNVEV (reference sequence). CDR3 nucleotide sequence: TGTGCCAGCAGTTTGAAGAGGGACTATGGCTACACCTTC. Translation gives CASSLKRDYGYTF.

This chain joins TRBV20-1 and TRBJ1-5; D gene unclear. This CDR3 contains 14 residues. Trimming took 1 base from V and 1 from J, leaving 8 bases between them. Germline V gene data show CDR1 as DFQATT and CDR2 as SNEGSKA (reference sequence). This chain's CDR3 is CSARVRGSNQPQHF. The CDR3 DNA sequence: TGCAGTGCTAGAGTCCGTGGGAGCAATCAGCCCCAGCATTTT.

There are many counts of this clonotype. The genes are TRBV3-1 and TRBJ2-7; D call uncertain. The CDR3 has 12 residues. CDR1 LGHDT and CDR2 YNNKEL come from the germline V gene (reference sequence). V dropped 0 bases and J dropped 2 bases, with 2 bases sitting between them. CDR3 residues: CASSQDPYEQYF. Written as DNA, the CDR3 is TGTGCCAGCAGCCAAGACCCCTACGAGCAGTACTTC.

With regard to this clonotype: Possible read error: a much larger clone is one base away. This sequence joins TRBV20-1 and TRBJ2-4; 8 nucleotides line up with TRBD2. Judging by the DNA end, TRBJ2-7 fits better; the J call may be wrong. The CDR3 runs to 14 residues. CDR1 and CDR2 from the germline V gene are DFQATT and SNEGSKA (reference sequence). The CDR3: CSADRPAGAYEQYF. In DNA form, the CDR3 reads TGCAGTGCTGACCGACCAGCGGGAGCCTACGAGCAGTACTTC.

The chain couples TRBV7-9 to TRBJ1-2; D is ambiguous. CDR3 length: 12 residues. V shed 3 bases and J shed 5 bases, with 7 bases lying between them. CDR1 is SEHNR, CDR2 FQNEAQ, per germline (reference sequence). DNA of the CDR3: TGTGCCAGCAGCTTTAGGGAGTATGGCTACACCTTC. Its protein product is CASSFREYGYTF.

This chain joins TRBV9 and TRBJ2-5; a weak D match, TRBD2 (6 bases). With 4 bases removed from V and 11 bases from J, the gap between germline ends came to 27 bases. The CDR3 spans 16 residues. Per the germline V gene, CDR1 is SGDLS and CDR2 is YYNGEE. The CDR3 protein is CASSLTGLAGSGEQYF. The CDR3 nucleotides read TGTGCCAGCAGCCTCACGGGACTGGCGGGGTCGGGGGAGCAGTACTTC.